This entry features one TCR beta chain sequence. This sample was included in a study of blood T cell repertoires in COVID-19. The CDR3 has 15 amino acids. V trimming: 0 bases; J trimming: 9 bases; junction bases outside the gene matches: 5. The germline V gene has CDR1 SGDLS and CDR2 YYNGEE. Measured with immunoSEQ multiplex PCR; TCRdb has only the in-frame clones, and not every one. There are nearly 95,000 clones in the sample; approximately 87% occur only once, and approximately 7.4% lies in the top ten. Material for sequencing was peripheral blood. The TCR sequence derives from a human donor with acute or convalescent COVID-19. The donor label of this sample is uncertain. V gene TRBV9 combines with J gene TRBJ1-6, with 8 positions matching TRBD1. The CDR3 coding sequence is TGTGCCAGCAGCGTAGGATGGACAGGGAGTTCACCCCTCCACTTT. Protein product: CASSVGWTGSSPLHF.